Listed below are T cell receptor beta chains from one sample, sequenced in a study of identical twins. MiXCR, run by TCRdb on the 5' RACE reads, gives a single entry per CDR3 protein. The data show about 920,000 distinct CDR3 sequences, with roughly an eighth seen just once and around 1.6% held by the top ten. This sample was shared with a second study, whose subject was yellow fever vaccine responses in identical twins.

The material sequenced was PBMCs. These receptors originate from a woman aged 18-29 years in good health. Each CDR3 is given with its conserved first and last residue. A D gene is named only where the DNA matches it firmly. Not every row has a clone size; where given, it reads once, few, many or a size class.

j_gene | abundance | d_gene | v_gene | CDR3nt | CDR3aa
TRBJ1-1 | few | NA | TRBV10-3 | TGTGCCGGCCGGGACGGAGGGCTGAACACTGAAGCTTTCTTT | CAGRDGGLNTEAFF
TRBJ1-4 | few | NA | TRBV20-1 | TGCAGTGCTATGGGGGCAACTAATGAAAAACTGTTTTTT | CSAMGATNEKLFF
TRBJ2-3 | NA | TRBD1 | TRBV7-9 | TGTGCCAGCAGCTCCAACAGGGGAAGTACGCAGTATTTT | CASSSNRGSTQYF
TRBJ2-2 | few | TRBD2 | TRBV5-1 | TGCGCCAGCAGCTTGGTAGCGGGAGTCGGGTCCGGGGAGCTGTTTTTT | CASSLVAGVGSGELFF
TRBJ2-7 | few | NA | TRBV28 | TGTGCCAGCAGTTTTGGAGGTCGTGGCGAGCAGTACTTC | CASSFGGRGEQYF
TRBJ1-2 | NA | NA | TRBV29-1 | TGCAGCGCAGGGCGTGATGGCTACACCTTC | CSAGRDGYTF
TRBJ2-1 | NA | TRBD2 | TRBV4-1 | TGCGCCAGCAGCCAAGACGAAGGATGGCTAGCGGGGGCGGAGCAGTTCTTC | CASSQDEGWLAGAEQFF
TRBJ2-5 | many | NA | TRBV7-9 | TGTGCCGCCTGGGGGGATCAAGAGACCCAGTACTTC | CAAWGDQETQYF
TRBJ1-2 | few | NA | TRBV7-9 | TGTGCCAGCAGCTTAATTACATTTTCGGGGGGTGGCTACACCTTC | CASSLITFSGGGYTF
TRBJ1-5 | many | TRBD1 | TRBV28 | TGTGCCAGCAGGGGACAGGGTAGCAATCAGCCCCAGCATTTT | CASRGQGSNQPQHF
TRBJ1-1 | many | NA | TRBV5-1 | TGCGCCAGCAGCTGGAATGAAGGGTTATGGGCTGAAGCTTTCTTT | CASSWNEGLWAEAFF
TRBJ1-2 | many | NA | TRBV5-1 | TGCGCCAGCAGCTTGGACGGAGGGAGGACCTATGGCTACACCTTC | CASSLDGGRTYGYTF
TRBJ1-1 | NA | NA | TRBV2 | TGTGCCAGCAGTGATCTACGCAGGACTGAAGCTTTCTTT | CASSDLRRTEAFF
TRBJ2-7 | NA | TRBD1 | TRBV7-9 | TGTGCCAGCAGCTCCCAGACAGGGACCTACGAGCAGTACTTC | CASSSQTGTYEQYF
TRBJ1-2 | NA | NA | TRBV7-8 | TGTGCCAGCAGCTTAGTAGGGGCCGGTGGCTACACCTTC | CASSLVGAGGYTF
TRBJ2-5 | NA | TRBD2 | TRBV11-1 | TGTGCCAGCAGCCCCCCCTCGGTACTAGCGGGGAGAGTGGGAGAGACCCAGTACTTC | CASSPPSVLAGRVGETQYF
TRBJ1-4 | few | TRBD1 | TRBV4-2 | TGTGCCAGCAGCCAAGAGCAGACAGGGGGCTATGAAAAACTGTTTTTT | CASSQEQTGGYEKLFF
TRBJ2-1 | few | NA | TRBV2 | TGTGCCAGCAGTGAGAGGGGGGAGGGCCGGAACAATGAGCAGTTCTTC | CASSERGEGRNNEQFF
TRBJ2-5 | NA | TRBD2 | TRBV19 | TGTGCCAGTAGACGACTAGCGGAAGAGGAGACCCAGTACTTC | CASRRLAEEETQYF
TRBJ2-1 | NA | TRBD2 | TRBV6-1 | TGTGCCAGTCGCGGGATCCGCGCGGGGGGGCCCTACAATGAGCAGTTCTTC | CASRGIRAGGPYNEQFF
TRBJ2-3 | few | NA | TRBV6-1 | TGTGCCAGCAGGTTCAACACAGATACGCAGTATTTT | CASRFNTDTQYF
TRBJ2-3 | few | NA | TRBV12-3/TRBV12-4 | TGTGCCAGCAGTTTAGGACAGACCTCAGTGCATACGCAGTATTTT | CASSLGQTSVHTQYF
TRBJ2-1 | few | TRBD1 | TRBV28 | TGTGCCAGCAGTCCACAGGGGTCCGATGAGCAGTTCTTC | CASSPQGSDEQFF
TRBJ2-3 | many | NA | TRBV5-5 | TGTGCCAGCAGCTTCTGGCCCACAGATACGCAGTATTTT | CASSFWPTDTQYF
TRBJ2-1 | few | NA | TRBV5-1 | TGCGCCAGCAGCCTGTATGCTCAGGCTCCCCGCTACAATGAGCAGTTCTTC | CASSLYAQAPRYNEQFF
TRBJ1-2 | few | NA | TRBV7-9 | TGTGCCAGCAGCTTCCAGGACAGTAACTATGGCTACACCTTC | CASSFQDSNYGYTF
TRBJ1-1 | NA | TRBD1 | TRBV28 | TGTGCCAGCAGTTTAGAGGGACAGGGGGCTTGGAACACTGAAGCTTTCTTT | CASSLEGQGAWNTEAFF
TRBJ2-7 | NA | TRBD2 | TRBV28 | TGTGCCAGCAGTTTAACTAGCGGGAGTGGCGAGCAGTACTTC | CASSLTSGSGEQYF
TRBJ2-5 | NA | NA | TRBV11-2 | TGTGCCAGCAGCTTAGCCGAGAAAGAGACCCAGTACTTC | CASSLAEKETQYF
TRBJ2-1 | NA | TRBD1 | TRBV7-9 | TGTGCCAGCAGCTCAACGGACAGGGTCCCCTACAATGAGCAGTTCTTC | CASSSTDRVPYNEQFF
TRBJ1-1 | many | NA | TRBV6-5 | TGTGCCAGCAGTTCTTTGGGGGCCGAAGCTTTCTTT | CASSSLGAEAFF
TRBJ1-1 | NA | NA | TRBV12-3/TRBV12-4 | TGTGCCAGCAGCTCAGGGGTGGACACTGAAGCTTTCTTT | CASSSGVDTEAFF
TRBJ2-1 | few | TRBD2 | TRBV12-3/TRBV12-4 | TGTGCCAGCAGTACCATGACTAGCGGGAGTAATGAGCAGTTCTTC | CASSTMTSGSNEQFF
TRBJ2-7 | NA | TRBD2 | TRBV29-1 | TGCAGCGCCCTGAGGCTTTTGACGGGAGGGGGTGGCGAGCAGTACTTC | CSALRLLTGGGGEQYF
TRBJ2-5 | few | NA | TRBV29-1 | TGCAGCGTTGGAACTAGCTGGGGAGAGACCCAGTACTTC | CSVGTSWGETQYF
TRBJ2-7 | few | NA | TRBV3-1 | TGTGCCAGCAGCCAAGGATTCGCGGGACCCCACGAGCAGTACTTC | CASSQGFAGPHEQYF
TRBJ2-1 | many | NA | TRBV7-9 | TGTGCCAGCAGTCCGATCTCCTACAATGAGCAGTTCTTC | CASSPISYNEQFF
TRBJ2-1 | NA | TRBD2 | TRBV3-1 | TGTGCCAGCAGCCTCGGTTCTAGCGGGAGCAATGAGCAGTTCTTC | CASSLGSSGSNEQFF
TRBJ2-7 | NA | NA | TRBV13 | TGTGCCAGCAGCTCAGATCAGGGTCGGCAGTACTTC | CASSSDQGRQYF
TRBJ2-2 | NA | NA | TRBV18 | TGTGCCAGCTCAGAGGGGCAACCGAGCACCGGGGAGCTGTTTTTT | CASSEGQPSTGELFF
TRBJ2-4 | few | NA | TRBV6-1 | TGTGCCAGCAGTAGCGCAACAGGGGCCAAAAACATTCAGTACTTC | CASSSATGAKNIQYF
TRBJ2-2 | few | NA | TRBV12-3/TRBV12-4 | TGTGCCAGCAGTTTAGGTCGGGACTCACAAAACACCGGGGAGCTGTTTTTT | CASSLGRDSQNTGELFF
TRBJ1-1 | NA | TRBD1 | TRBV6-5 | TGTGCCAGCAGTTACGGAGGACAGGTGTCTGAAGCTTTCTTT | CASSYGGQVSEAFF
TRBJ1-1 | few | NA | TRBV24-1 | TGTGCCACCAGTGATCCGATCGAGCTTGGGGACCCTGAAGCTTTCTTT | CATSDPIELGDPEAFF
TRBJ2-5 | many | NA | TRBV5-6 | TGTGCCAGCAGCCTACAGGGTAACAGAGGGACCCAGTACTTC | CASSLQGNRGTQYF
TRBJ2-1 | NA | TRBD2 | TRBV4-1 | TGCGCCAGCAGCCAAAACCTAGCGGGGGGGCCCAATGAGCAGTTCTTC | CASSQNLAGGPNEQFF
TRBJ2-1 | NA | TRBD2 | TRBV7-8 | TGTGCCAGCAGCTACGGACTAGCGGGATTGGATGAGCAGTTCTTC | CASSYGLAGLDEQFF
TRBJ2-1 | NA | NA | TRBV20-1 | TGCAGTGCTAGAGCACACGGGGGCCCCTACAATGAGCAGTTCTTC | CSARAHGGPYNEQFF
TRBJ1-2 | few | TRBD1 | TRBV10-3 | TGTGCCATCAGTACAGGGGGCGGCTACACCTTC | CAISTGGGYTF
TRBJ2-1 | NA | TRBD2 | TRBV5-1 | TGCGCCAGCAGGGGACTAGCGGGGGGGCCTGACTACAATGAGCAGTTCTTC | CASRGLAGGPDYNEQFF
TRBJ2-7 | NA | NA | TRBV28 | TGTGCCAGCAGCAAACCGGGACAATGGTCCTACGAGCAGTACTTC | CASSKPGQWSYEQYF
TRBJ2-5 | few | NA | TRBV12-3/TRBV12-4 | TGTGCCAGCAGTTTAGAGAATGCCGCGAGGACCCAGTACTTC | CASSLENAARTQYF
TRBJ2-1 | NA | TRBD2 | TRBV20-1 | TGCAGTGCTAGCTCCCTAGCGGGGTCAAACAATGAGCAGTTCTTC | CSASSLAGSNNEQFF
TRBJ2-2 | NA | NA | TRBV5-1 | TGCGCCAGCAGCCCGGCCCAGTGGGCGAACACCGGGGAGCTGTTTTTT | CASSPAQWANTGELFF
TRBJ2-2 | NA | NA | TRBV11-1 | TGTGCCAGCAGCCCCCGAGTGGGAACGTCCCAGGATCGAGTCACCGGGGAGCTGTTTTTT | CASSPRVGTSQDRVTGELFF
TRBJ1-5 | few | NA | TRBV4-1 | TGCGCCAGCAGCCAACTTCGGGGGGGGTTTCAGCCCCAGCATTTT | CASSQLRGGFQPQHF
TRBJ1-5 | NA | TRBD1 | TRBV6-1 | TGTGCCAGCAGTGAAGCACCGCAGGGGGCCCAGCATTTT | CASSEAPQGAQHF
TRBJ1-1 | many | NA | TRBV6-1 | TGTGCCAGCACAGAGGATAGATCGATGAACACTGAAGCTTTCTTT | CASTEDRSMNTEAFF